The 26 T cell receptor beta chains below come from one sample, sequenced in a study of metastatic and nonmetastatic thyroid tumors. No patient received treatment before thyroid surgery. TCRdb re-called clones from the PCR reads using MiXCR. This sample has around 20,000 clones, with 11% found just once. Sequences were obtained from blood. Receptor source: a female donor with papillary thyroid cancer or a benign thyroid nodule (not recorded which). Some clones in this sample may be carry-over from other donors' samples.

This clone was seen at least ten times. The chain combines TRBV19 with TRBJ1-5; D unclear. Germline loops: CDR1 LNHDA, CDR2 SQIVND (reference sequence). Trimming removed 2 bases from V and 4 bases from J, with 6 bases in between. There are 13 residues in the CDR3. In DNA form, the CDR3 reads TGTGCCAGTAGTATACCGCCAAATCAGCCCCAGCATTTT. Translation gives CASSIPPNQPQHF.

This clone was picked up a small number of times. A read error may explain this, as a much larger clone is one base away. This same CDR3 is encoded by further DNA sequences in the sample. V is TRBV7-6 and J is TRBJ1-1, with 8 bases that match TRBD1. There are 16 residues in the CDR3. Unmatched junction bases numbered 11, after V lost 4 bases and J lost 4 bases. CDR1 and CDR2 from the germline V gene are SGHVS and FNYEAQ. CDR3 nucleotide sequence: TGTGCCAGCAGCTCCCAGCCAGGGGGCGCTGGCACTGAAGCTTTCTTT. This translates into CASSSQPGGAGTEAFF.

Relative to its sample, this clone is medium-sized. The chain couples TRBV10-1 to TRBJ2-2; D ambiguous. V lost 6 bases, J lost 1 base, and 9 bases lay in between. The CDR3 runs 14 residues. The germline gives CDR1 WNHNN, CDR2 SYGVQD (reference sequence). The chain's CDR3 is CASRPQVNTGELFF. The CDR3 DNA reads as TGCGCCAGCAGACCCCAGGTGAACACCGGGGAGCTGTTTTTT.

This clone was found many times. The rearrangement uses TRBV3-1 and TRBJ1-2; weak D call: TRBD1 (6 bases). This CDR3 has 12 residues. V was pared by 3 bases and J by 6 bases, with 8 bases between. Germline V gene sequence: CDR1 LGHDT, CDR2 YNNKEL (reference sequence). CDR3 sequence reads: CASSHRGDGYTF. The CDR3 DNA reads TGTGCCAGCAGCCACAGGGGTGATGGCTACACCTTC. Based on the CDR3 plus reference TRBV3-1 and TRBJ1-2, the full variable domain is DTAVSQTPKYLVTQMGNDKSIKCEQNLGHDTMYWYKQDSKKFLKIMFSYNNKELIINETVPNRFSPKSPDKAHLNLHINSLELGDSAVYFCASSHRGDGYTFGSGTRLTVV.

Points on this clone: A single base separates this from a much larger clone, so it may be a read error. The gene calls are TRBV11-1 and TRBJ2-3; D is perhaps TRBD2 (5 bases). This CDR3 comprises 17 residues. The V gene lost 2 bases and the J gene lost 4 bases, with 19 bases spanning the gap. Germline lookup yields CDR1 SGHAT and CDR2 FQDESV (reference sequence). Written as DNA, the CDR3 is TGTGCCAGCAGCTTACCTCCTTTGCGGCGCGGGTCAGATACGCAGTATTTT. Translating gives CASSLPPLRRGSDTQYF.

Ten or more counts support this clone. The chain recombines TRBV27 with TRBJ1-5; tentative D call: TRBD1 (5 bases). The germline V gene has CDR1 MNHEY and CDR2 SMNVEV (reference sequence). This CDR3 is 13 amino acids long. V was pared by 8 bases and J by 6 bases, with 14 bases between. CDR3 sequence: CASQEGLGQPQHF. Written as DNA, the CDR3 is TGTGCCAGCCAAGAGGGGTTGGGTCAGCCCCAGCATTTT.

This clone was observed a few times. The CDR3 nucleotides are TGTGCCAGCAGCTACATGGGGTCCGAGCAGTACTTC. The encoded protein is CASSYMGSEQYF. J is TRBJ2-7 and V is TRBV14; D unclear. CDR3 length: 12 amino acids. Germline V gene lookup returns CDR1 SGHDN and CDR2 FVKESK. Trimming cost V 5 bases and J 6 bases, with 11 bases left between them. Filled out from reference TRBV14 and TRBJ2-7, the complete variable domain reads EAGVTQFPSHSVIEKGQTVTLRCDPISGHDNLYWYRRVMGKEIKFLLHFVKESKQDESGMPNNRFLAERTGGTYSTLKVQPAELEDSGVYFCASSYMGSEQYFGPGTRLTVT.

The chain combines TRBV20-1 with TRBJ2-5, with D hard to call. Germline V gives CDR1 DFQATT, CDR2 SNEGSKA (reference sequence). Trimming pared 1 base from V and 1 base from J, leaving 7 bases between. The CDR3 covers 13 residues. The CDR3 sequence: CSARASFQETQYF. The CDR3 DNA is TGCAGTGCTAGAGCGAGTTTCCAAGAGACCCAGTACTTC.

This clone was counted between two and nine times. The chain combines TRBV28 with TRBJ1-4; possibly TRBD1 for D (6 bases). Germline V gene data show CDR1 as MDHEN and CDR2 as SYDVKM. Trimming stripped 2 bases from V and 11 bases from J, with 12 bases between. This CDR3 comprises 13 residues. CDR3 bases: TGTGCCAGCAGTTTAGGGGGGGCCGATAAACTGTTTTTT. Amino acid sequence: CASSLGGADKLFF. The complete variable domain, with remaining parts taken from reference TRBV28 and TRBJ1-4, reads DVKVTQSSRYLVKRTGEKVFLECVQDMDHENMFWYRQDPGLGLRLIYFSYDVKMKEKGDIPEGYSVSREKKERFSLILESASTNQTSMYLCASSLGGADKLFFGSGTQLSVL.

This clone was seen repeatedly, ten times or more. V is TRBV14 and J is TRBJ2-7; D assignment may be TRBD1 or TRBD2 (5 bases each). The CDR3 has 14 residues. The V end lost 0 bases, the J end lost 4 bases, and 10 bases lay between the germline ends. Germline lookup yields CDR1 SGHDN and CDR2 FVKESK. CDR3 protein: CASSQDRDLYEQYF. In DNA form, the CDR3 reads TGTGCCAGCAGCCAAGACAGGGACCTATACGAGCAGTACTTC.

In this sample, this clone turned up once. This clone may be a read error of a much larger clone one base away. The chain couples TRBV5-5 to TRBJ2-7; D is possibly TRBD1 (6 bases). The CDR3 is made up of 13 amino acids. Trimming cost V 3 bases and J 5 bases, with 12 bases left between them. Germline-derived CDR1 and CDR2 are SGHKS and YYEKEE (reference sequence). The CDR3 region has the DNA TGTGCCAGCAGCTCGGACAGTGGCCACGAGCAGTACTTC. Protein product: CASSSDSGHEQYF.

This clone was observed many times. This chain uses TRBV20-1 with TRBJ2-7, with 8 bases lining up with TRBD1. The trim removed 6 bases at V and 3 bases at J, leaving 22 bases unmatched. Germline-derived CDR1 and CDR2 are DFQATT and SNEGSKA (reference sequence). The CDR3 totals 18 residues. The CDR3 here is CSADAPGQDRVFSYEQYF. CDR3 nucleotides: TGCAGTGCGGACGCGCCGGGACAGGATCGTGTATTTAGCTACGAGCAGTACTTC.

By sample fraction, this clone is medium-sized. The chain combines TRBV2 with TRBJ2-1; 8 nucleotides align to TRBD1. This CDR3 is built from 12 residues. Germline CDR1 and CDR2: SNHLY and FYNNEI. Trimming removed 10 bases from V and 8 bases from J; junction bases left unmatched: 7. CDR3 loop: CATGTGGDEQFF. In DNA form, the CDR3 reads TGTGCCACTGGGACAGGAGGAGATGAGCAGTTCTTC.

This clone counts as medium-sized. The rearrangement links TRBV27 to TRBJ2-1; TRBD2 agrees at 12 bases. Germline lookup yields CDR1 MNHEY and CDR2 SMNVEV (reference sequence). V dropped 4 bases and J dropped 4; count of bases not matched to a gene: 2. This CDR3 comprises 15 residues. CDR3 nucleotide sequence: TGTGCCAGCAGTTCAGGGACTAGCGGGTACAATGAGCAGTTCTTC. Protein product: CASSSGTSGYNEQFF.

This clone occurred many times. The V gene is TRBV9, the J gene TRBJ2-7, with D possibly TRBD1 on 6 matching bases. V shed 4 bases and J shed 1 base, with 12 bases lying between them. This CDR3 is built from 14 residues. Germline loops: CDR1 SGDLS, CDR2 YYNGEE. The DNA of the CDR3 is TGTGCCAGCAGCCTACAGGGTTGGTCCTACGAGCAGTACTTC. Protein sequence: CASSLQGWSYEQYF. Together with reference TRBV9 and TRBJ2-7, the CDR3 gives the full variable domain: DSGVTQTPKHLITATGQRVTLRCSPRSGDLSVYWYQQSLDQGLQFLIQYYNGEERAKGNILERFSAQQFPDLHSELNLSSLELGDSALYFCASSLQGWSYEQYFGPGTRLTVT.

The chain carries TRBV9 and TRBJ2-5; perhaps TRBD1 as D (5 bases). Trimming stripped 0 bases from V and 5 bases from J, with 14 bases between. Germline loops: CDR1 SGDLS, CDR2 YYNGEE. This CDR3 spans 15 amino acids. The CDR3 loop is CASSVAPQGGETQYF. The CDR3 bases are TGTGCCAGCAGCGTAGCACCCCAGGGTGGCGAGACCCAGTACTTC.

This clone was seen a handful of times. CDR3 nucleotides: TGTGCCAGCAGTTTTGTGACAGGGGGCTTTCATTCACCCCTCCACTTT. It yields the protein CASSFVTGGFHSPLHF. The chain carries TRBV27 and TRBJ1-6; 10 positions match TRBD1. CDR3 length: 16 residues. The V and J ends lost 3 bases and 8 bases, in that order; junction bases with no gene match: 7. The germline gives CDR1 MNHEY, CDR2 SMNVEV (reference sequence).

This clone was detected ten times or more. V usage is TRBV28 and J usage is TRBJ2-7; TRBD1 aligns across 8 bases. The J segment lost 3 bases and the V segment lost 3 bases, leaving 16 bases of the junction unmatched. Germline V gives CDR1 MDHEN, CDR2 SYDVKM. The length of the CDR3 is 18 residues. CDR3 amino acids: CASSLTALGRTGNYEQYF. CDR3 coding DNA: TGTGCCAGCAGTTTGACCGCGCTAGGAAGGACAGGGAACTACGAGCAGTACTTC. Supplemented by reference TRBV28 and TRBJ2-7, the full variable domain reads DVKVTQSSRYLVKRTGEKVFLECVQDMDHENMFWYRQDPGLGLRLIYFSYDVKMKEKGDIPEGYSVSREKKERFSLILESASTNQTSMYLCASSLTALGRTGNYEQYFGPGTRLTVT.

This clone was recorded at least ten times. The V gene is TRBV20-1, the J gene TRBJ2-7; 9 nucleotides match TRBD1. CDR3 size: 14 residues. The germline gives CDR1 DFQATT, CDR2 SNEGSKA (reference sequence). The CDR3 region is CSSSRDRVFYEQYF. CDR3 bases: TGCAGCTCCTCCCGGGACAGGGTGTTCTACGAGCAGTACTTC.

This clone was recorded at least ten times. The CDR3 reads CASSPAGNAYEQYF. The CDR3 region has the DNA TGTGCCAGCAGCCCCGCGGGGAACGCCTACGAGCAGTACTTC. The chain employs TRBV9 and TRBJ2-7, with TRBD2 as a possible D gene (6 bases). The CDR3 is 14 residues long. Germline V CDR1 and CDR2: SGDLS, YYNGEE. Trimming removed 4 bases at V and 2 bases at J, with 13 bases between.

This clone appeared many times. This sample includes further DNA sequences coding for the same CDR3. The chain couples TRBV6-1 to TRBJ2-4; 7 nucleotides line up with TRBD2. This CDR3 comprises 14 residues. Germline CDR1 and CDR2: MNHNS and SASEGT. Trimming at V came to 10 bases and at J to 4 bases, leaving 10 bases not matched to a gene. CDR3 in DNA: TGTGCCACCATGGTCCTGGGGGGGAAAAACATTCAGTACTTC. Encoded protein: CATMVLGGKNIQYF.

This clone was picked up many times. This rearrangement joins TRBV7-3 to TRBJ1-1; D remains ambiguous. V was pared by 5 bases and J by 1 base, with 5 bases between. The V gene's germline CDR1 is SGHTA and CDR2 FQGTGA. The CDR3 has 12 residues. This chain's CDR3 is CASSDPNTEAFF. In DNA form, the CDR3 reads TGTGCCAGCAGCGATCCGAACACTGAAGCTTTCTTT.

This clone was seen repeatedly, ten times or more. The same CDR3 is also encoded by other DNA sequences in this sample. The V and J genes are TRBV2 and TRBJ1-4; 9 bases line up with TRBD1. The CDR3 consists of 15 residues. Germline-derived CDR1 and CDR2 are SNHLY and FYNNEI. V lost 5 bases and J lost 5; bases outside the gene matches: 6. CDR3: CASSPDRGRNEKLFF. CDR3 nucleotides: TGTGCCAGCAGTCCAGACAGGGGGAGGAATGAAAAACTGTTTTTT.

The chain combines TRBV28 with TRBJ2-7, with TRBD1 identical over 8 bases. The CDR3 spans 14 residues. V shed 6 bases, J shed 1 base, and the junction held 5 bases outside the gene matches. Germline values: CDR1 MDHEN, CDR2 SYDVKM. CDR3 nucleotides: TGTGCCAGCAGATATGACAGGGGATCCTACGAGCAGTACTTC. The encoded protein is CASRYDRGSYEQYF.

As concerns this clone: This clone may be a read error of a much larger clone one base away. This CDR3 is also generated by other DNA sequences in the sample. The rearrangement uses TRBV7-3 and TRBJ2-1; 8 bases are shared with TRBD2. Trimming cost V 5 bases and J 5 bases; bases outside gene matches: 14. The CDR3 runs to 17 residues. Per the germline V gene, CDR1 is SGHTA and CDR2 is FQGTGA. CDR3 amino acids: CASSLSASGYTNNEQFF. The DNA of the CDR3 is TGTGCCAGCAGCCTATCGGCTAGCGGGTATACTAACAATGAGCAGTTCTTC.

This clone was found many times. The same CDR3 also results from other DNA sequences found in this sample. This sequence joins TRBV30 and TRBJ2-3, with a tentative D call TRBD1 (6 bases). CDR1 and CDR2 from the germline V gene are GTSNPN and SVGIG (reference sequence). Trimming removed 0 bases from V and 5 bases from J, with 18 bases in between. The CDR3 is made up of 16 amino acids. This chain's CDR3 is CAWSVRRPRRGDTQYF. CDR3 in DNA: TGTGCCTGGAGTGTACGCCGGCCCCGCAGGGGAGATACGCAGTATTTT.